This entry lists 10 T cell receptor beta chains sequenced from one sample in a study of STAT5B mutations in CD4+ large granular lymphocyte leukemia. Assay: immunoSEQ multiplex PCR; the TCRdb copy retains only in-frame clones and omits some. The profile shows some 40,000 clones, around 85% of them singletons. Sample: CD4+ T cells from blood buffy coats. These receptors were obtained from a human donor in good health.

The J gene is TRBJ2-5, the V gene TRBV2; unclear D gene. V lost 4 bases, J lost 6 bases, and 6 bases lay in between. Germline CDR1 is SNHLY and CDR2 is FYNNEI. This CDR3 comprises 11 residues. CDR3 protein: CASSGAKTQYF. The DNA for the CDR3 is TGTGCCAGCAGTGGGGCTAAGACCCAGTACTTC.

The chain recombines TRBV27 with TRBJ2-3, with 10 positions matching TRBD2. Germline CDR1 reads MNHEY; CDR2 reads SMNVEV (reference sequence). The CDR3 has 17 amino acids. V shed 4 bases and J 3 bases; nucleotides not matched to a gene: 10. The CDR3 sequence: CASSSHPLAGATDTQYF. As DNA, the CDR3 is TGTGCCAGCAGTTCCCATCCCCTAGCGGGAGCTACAGATACGCAGTATTTT.

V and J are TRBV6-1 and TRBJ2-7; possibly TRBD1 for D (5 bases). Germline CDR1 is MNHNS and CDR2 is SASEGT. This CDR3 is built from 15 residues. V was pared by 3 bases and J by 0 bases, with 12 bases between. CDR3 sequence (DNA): TGTGCCAGCAGTGACGGACAAGTCTACTCCTACGAGCAGTACTTC. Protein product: CASSDGQVYSYEQYF.

The CDR3, as DNA: TGTGCCAGCAGTTACGGACAGACTGGGAATCAGCCCCAGCATTTT. As protein: CASSYGQTGNQPQHF. The gene calls are TRBV6-5 and TRBJ1-5; D possibly corresponds to TRBD1 (6 bases). From germline, CDR1 is MNHEY and CDR2 SVGAGI. V shed 2 bases and J shed 4 bases, with 12 bases lying between them. CDR3 size: 15 residues.

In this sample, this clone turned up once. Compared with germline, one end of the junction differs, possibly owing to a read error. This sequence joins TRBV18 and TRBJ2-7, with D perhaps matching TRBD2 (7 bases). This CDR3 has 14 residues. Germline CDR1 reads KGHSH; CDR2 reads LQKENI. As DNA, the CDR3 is TGTGCCAGCTCGCCACAGGGACTACGTATAGAGCAGTACTTC. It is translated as CASSPQGLRIEQYF. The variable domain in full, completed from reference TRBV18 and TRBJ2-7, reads NAGVMQNPRHLVRRRGQEARLRCSPMKGHSHVYWYRQLPEEGLKFMVYLQKENIIDESGMPKERFSAEFPKEGPSILRIQQVVRGDSAAYFCASSPQGLRIEQYFGPGTRLTVT.

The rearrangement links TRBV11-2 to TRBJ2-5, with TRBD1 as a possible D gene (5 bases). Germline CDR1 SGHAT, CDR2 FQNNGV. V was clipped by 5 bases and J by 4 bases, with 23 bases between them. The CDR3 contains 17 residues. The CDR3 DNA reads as TGTGCCAGCAGCCCCATCCATGGTCAAGGGGCTCGAGAGACCCAGTACTTC. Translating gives CASSPIHGQGARETQYF.

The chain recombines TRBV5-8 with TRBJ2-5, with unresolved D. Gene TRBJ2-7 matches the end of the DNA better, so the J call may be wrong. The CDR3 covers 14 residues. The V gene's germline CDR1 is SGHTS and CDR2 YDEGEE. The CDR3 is CASSLGDIAYEQYF. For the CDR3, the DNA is TGTGCCAGCAGCTTGGGGGATATAGCCTACGAGCAGTACTTC.

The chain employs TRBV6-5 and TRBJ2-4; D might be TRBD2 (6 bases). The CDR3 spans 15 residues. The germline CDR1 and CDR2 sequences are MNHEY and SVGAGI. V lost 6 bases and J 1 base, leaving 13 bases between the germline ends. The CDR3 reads CASRPRGEAKNIQYF. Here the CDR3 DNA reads TGTGCCAGCAGACCCCGCGGGGAGGCCAAAAACATTCAGTACTTC.

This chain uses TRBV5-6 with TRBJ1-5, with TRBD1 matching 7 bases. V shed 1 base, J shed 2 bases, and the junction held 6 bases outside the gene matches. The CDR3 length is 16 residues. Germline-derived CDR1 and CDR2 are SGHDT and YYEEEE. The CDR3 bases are TGTGCCAGCAGCTTGTTCGACAGGGCTGGCAATCAGCCCCAGCATTTT. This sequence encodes CASSLFDRAGNQPQHF.

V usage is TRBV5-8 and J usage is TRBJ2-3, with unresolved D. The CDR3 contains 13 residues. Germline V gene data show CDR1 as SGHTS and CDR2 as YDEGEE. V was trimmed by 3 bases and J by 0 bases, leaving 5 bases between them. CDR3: CASSSGSTDTQYF. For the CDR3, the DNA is TGTGCCAGCAGCTCCGGGAGCACAGATACGCAGTATTTT.